This TCR beta chain was found in a study of blood T cell repertoires in COVID-19. About the study: Donors in the United States, Italy and Spain gave samples during acute or convalescent COVID-19. Sample material is recorded as cDNA or gDNA derived from T cells, B-cell-depleted T cells, or PBMCs.

The CDR3 consists of 13 residues. From germline, CDR1 is GTSNPN and CDR2 SVGIG (reference sequence). Trimming cost V 7 bases and J 4 bases, with 16 bases left between them. Seattle patient enrollment occurred during active infection, with longitudinal follow-up thereafter. Per the original methods: Amplified reference gene primers provided the basis for estimating nucleated cell counts. Method: immunoSEQ multiplex PCR; TCRdb's copy keeps in-frame clones and lacks some. V and J calls and clone size come straight from that table; D and trimming were deduced from the DNA. The repertoire consists of a few hundred thousand clones, with about nine tenths occurring once and the leading ten covering roughly 12%.

The source material was peripheral blood. This clonotype was sampled from a woman in her forties or fifties with COVID-19, enrolled during active disease. The chain recombines TRBV30 with TRBJ1-2; weak D call: TRBD1 (5 bases). CDR3 residues: CASGWGGPYGYTF. In nucleotides, the CDR3 is TGTGCCTCTGGATGGGGGGGACCCTATGGCTACACCTTC.